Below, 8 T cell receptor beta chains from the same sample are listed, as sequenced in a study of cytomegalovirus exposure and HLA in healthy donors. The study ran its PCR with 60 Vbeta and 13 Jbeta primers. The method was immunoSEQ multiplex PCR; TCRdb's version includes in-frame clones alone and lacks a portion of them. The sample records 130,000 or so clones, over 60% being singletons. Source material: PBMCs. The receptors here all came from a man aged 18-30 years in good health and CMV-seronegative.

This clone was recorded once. The CDR3 coding sequence is TGTGCCAGCAGCTTCTCGCGGACAACCTCCTACGAGCAGTACTTC. Translating gives CASSFSRTTSYEQYF. J is TRBJ2-7 and V is TRBV7-2; TRBD1 is a possible D gene (5 bases). Germline CDR1 reads SGHTA; CDR2 reads FQGNSA. Trimming pared 3 bases from V and 0 bases from J, leaving 12 bases between. This CDR3 has 15 residues.

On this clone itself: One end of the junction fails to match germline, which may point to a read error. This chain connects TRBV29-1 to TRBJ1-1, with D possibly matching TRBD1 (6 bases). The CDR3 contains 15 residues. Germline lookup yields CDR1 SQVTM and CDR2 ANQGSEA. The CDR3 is CRVPGQSLMNTEAFF. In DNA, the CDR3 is TGCCGCGTCCCTGGACAGTCTCTCATGAACACTGAAGCTTTCTTT.

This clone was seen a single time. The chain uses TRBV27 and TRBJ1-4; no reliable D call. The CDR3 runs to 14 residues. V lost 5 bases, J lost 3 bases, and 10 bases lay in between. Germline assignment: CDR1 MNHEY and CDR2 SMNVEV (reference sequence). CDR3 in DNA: TGTGCCAGCAGTCCCTACCTTTCTAATGAAAAACTGTTTTTT. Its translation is CASSPYLSNEKLFF.

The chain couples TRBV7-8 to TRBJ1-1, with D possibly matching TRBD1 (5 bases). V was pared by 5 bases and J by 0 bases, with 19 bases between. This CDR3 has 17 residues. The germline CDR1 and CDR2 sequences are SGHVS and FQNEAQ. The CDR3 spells CASSPPGGGRLNTEAFF. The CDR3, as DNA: TGTGCCAGCAGCCCCCCTGGGGGGGGACGATTGAACACTGAAGCTTTCTTT.

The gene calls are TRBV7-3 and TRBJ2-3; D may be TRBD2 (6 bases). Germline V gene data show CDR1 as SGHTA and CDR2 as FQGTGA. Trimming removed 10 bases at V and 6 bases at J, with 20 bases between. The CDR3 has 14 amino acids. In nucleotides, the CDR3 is TGTGCCACTGCAGAACGGAGGGCTGGGGATACGCAGTATTTT. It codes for CATAERRAGDTQYF.

The CDR3 loop reads CASSPGGSGERAKNIQYF. CDR3 sequence (DNA): TGTGCCAGCAGCCCCGGAGGTAGCGGTGAACGTGCCAAAAACATTCAGTACTTC. The chain combines TRBV11-3 with TRBJ2-4; D might be TRBD2 (6 bases). Germline CDR1 reads SGHNT; CDR2 reads YENEEA. The V and J ends lost 5 bases and 1 base respectively, with 21 bases between them. This CDR3 spans 18 amino acids. Drawing the rest from reference TRBV11-3 and TRBJ2-4, the complete variable domain is EAGVVQSPRYKIIEKKQPVAFWCNPISGHNTLYWYLQNLGQGPELLIRYENEEAVDDSQLPKDRFSAERLKGVDSTLKIQPAELGDSAVYLCASSPGGSGERAKNIQYFGAGTRLSVL.

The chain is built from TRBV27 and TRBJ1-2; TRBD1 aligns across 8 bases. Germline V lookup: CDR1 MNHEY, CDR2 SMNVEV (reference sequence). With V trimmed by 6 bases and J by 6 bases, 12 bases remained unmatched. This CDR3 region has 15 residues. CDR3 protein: CASRTGGHLGNGYTF. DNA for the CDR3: TGTGCCAGCAGAACAGGGGGTCATTTGGGAAATGGCTACACCTTC.

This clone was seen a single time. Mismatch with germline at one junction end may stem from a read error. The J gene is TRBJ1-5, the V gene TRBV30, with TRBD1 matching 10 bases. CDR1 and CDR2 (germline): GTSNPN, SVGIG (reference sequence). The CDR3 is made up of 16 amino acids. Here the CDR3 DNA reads TGTGCCGGGAGTGTACGGGACAGGGGCGCGAATCAGCCCCAGCATTTT. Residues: CAGSVRDRGANQPQHF. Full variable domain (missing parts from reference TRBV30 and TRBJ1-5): SQTIHQWPATLVQPVGSPLSLECTVEGTSNPNLYWYRQAAGRGLQLLFYSVGIGQISSEVPQNLSASRPQDRQFILSSKKLLLSDSGFYLCAGSVRDRGANQPQHFGDGTRLSIL.